These 19 T cell receptor beta chains share one sample of origin, sequenced in a study of T-cell reconstitution after alpha-beta-depleted transplantation in children. Unique molecular identifiers were built into the TCRbeta library. Using its own MiXCR run on the PCR reads, TCRdb lists one record per CDR3 protein. The data contain over 400,000 distinct CDR3 sequences, 43% of them singletons. The sequences come from PBMCs, collected before TCRalphabeta/CD19-depleted stem cell transplant. Every receptor here comes from a girl aged 2-10 years with aplastic anemia, due to receive a stem cell transplant.

The rearrangement uses TRBV20-1 and TRBJ2-7, with TRBD1 matching over 8 bases. The CDR3 consists of 14 residues. Germline CDR1 DFQATT, CDR2 SNEGSKA (reference sequence). J gave up 0 bases and V 4 bases, and 5 bases lay outside the gene matches. Here the CDR3 reads CSAIGTGRSYEQYF. CDR3 sequence (DNA): TGCAGTGCTATCGGGACAGGCCGCTCCTACGAGCAGTACTTC.

This clonotype was counted ten times or more. The J gene is TRBJ2-5, the V gene TRBV28, with a weak D call TRBD1 (5 bases). CDR1 MDHEN and CDR2 SYDVKM come from the germline V gene. V was pared by 8 bases and J by 1 base, with 11 bases between. The CDR3 extends over 13 amino acids. The CDR3 sequence: CASRGQGQETQYF. The DNA of the CDR3 is TGTGCCAGCCGAGGTCAGGGCCAAGAGACCCAGTACTTC.

This clonotype came up a few times. This sequence joins TRBV7-2 and TRBJ2-3; perhaps TRBD2 as D (6 bases). Trimming shortened V by 2 bases and J by 3 bases, and 18 bases separated the two germline ends. The CDR3 contains 17 residues. Germline V gene lookup returns CDR1 SGHTA and CDR2 FQGNSA. The CDR3 DNA sequence: TGTGCCAGCAGCTTAATGACAGTTGGTGGAGGGACAGATACGCAGTATTTT. It specifies CASSLMTVGGGTDTQYF.

The chain employs TRBV28 and TRBJ2-7; no reliable D call. Trimming took 2 bases from V and 7 from J, leaving 18 bases between them. CDR3 length: 15 amino acids. The germline CDR1 and CDR2 sequences are MDHEN and SYDVKM. The CDR3 DNA is TGTGCCAGCAGTTTACGCCCGGCGGTGGCTAGAGAGCAGTACTTC. Protein sequence: CASSLRPAVAREQYF. The whole variable domain, filled in from reference TRBV28 and TRBJ2-7, reads DVKVTQSSRYLVKRTGEKVFLECVQDMDHENMFWYRQDPGLGLRLIYFSYDVKMKEKGDIPEGYSVSREKKERFSLILESASTNQTSMYLCASSLRPAVAREQYFGPGTRLTVT.

The rearrangement joins TRBV7-2 to TRBJ2-1, with TRBD1 as a possible D gene (5 bases). CDR1 is SGHTA and CDR2 is FQGNSA in the germline V gene. V was pared by 5 bases and J by 0 bases, with 11 bases between. This CDR3 contains 15 residues. The CDR3 sequence: CASSRNRFSYNEQFF. The CDR3 DNA sequence: TGTGCCAGCAGCCGTAACAGGTTCTCCTACAATGAGCAGTTCTTC.

V and J are TRBV7-3 and TRBJ2-1; 7 positions agree with TRBD2. Unmatched junction bases numbered 8, after V lost 5 bases and J lost 4 bases. CDR3 length: 15 residues. CDR1 and CDR2 from the germline V gene are SGHTA and FQGTGA. The CDR3 DNA reads TGTGCCAGCAGCCGGTCGGGGGAGGGGTACAATGAGCAGTTCTTC. This codes for CASSRSGEGYNEQFF.

Written as DNA, the CDR3 is TGTGCCAGCAGTTACCCCAGGGGAAGGTACAATGAGCAGTTCTTC. Its translation is CASSYPRGRYNEQFF. The chain links TRBV6-5 to TRBJ2-1, with D perhaps matching TRBD1 (6 bases). CDR1 MNHEY and CDR2 SVGAGI come from the germline V gene. The V end lost 2 bases, the J end lost 4 bases, and 12 bases lay between the germline ends. The CDR3 extends over 15 amino acids.

This clonotype was seen just once. V gene TRBV30 combines with J gene TRBJ2-1; tentative D call: TRBD2 (6 bases). The CDR3 has 15 residues. V gave up 0 bases and J gave up 3 bases, with 12 bases separating them. The germline V gene has CDR1 GTSNPN and CDR2 SVGIG (reference sequence). This chain's CDR3 is CAWSVSAGRYNEQFF. The CDR3 DNA reads TGTGCCTGGAGTGTCTCAGCGGGTCGCTACAATGAGCAGTTCTTC. The full variable domain, completed using reference TRBV30 and TRBJ2-1, is SQTIHQWPATLVQPVGSPLSLECTVEGTSNPNLYWYRQAAGRGLQLLFYSVGIGQISSEVPQNLSASRPQDRQFILSSKKLLLSDSGFYLCAWSVSAGRYNEQFFGPGTRLTVL.

J is TRBJ2-3 and V is TRBV10-3; 12 bases fit TRBD2. This CDR3 has 18 amino acids. Germline V gene lookup returns CDR1 ENHRY and CDR2 SYGVKD. Trimming cost V 0 bases and J 3 bases; bases outside gene matches: 7. This CDR3 is CAISESELAGGITDTQYF. CDR3 coding DNA: TGTGCCATCAGTGAGTCCGAACTAGCGGGAGGAATTACAGATACGCAGTATTTT.

The chain uses TRBV10-3 and TRBJ1-4, with 7 nucleotides matching TRBD1. The CDR3 covers 12 residues. Trimming cost V 6 bases and J 8 bases; bases outside gene matches: 3. CDR1 and CDR2 (germline): ENHRY, SYGVKD. The CDR3 region has the DNA TGTGCCATCAGCAGGGGACAGGAAAAACTGTTTTTT. It codes for CAISRGQEKLFF.

V and J are TRBV7-8 and TRBJ2-3; 9 bases agree with TRBD2. Germline trimming cut 5 bases from V and 0 bases from J; bases unmatched to any gene: 6. Germline lookup yields CDR1 SGHVS and CDR2 FQNEAQ. This CDR3 contains 16 residues. CDR3: CASSKLAGLSTDTQYF. CDR3 nucleotides: TGTGCCAGCAGCAAACTAGCGGGCCTTAGCACAGATACGCAGTATTTT.

The J gene is TRBJ1-2, the V gene TRBV6-5, with D hard to call. Per germline, CDR1 MNHEY and CDR2 SVGAGI. CDR3 length: 14 residues. V was shortened by 0 bases and J by 6 bases, with 11 bases between the two germline ends. CDR3 sequence: CASSYSHSPDGYTF. In nucleotides, the CDR3 is TGTGCCAGCAGTTACTCGCACAGTCCTGATGGCTACACCTTC.

The sample holds a few counts of this clonotype. This chain joins TRBV11-2 and TRBJ2-5; 9 bases fit TRBD2. Germline-derived CDR1 and CDR2 are SGHAT and FQNNGV. The length of the CDR3 is 15 residues. The V gene end was trimmed by 6 bases and the J gene end by 5 bases; junction bases not matched to a gene: 10. The CDR3 DNA is TGTGCCAGCAGTCCGGGGCTAGCGGGAAGGGAGACCCAGTACTTC. Translation: CASSPGLAGRETQYF.

Only a few counts were recorded for this clonotype. The rearrangement uses TRBV20-1 and TRBJ2-3; 7 bases are a match to TRBD2. V trimming: 1 base; J trimming: 3 bases; junction bases outside the gene matches: 10. The CDR3 totals 16 residues. In germline, CDR1 is DFQATT, CDR2 SNEGSKA (reference sequence). The CDR3 DNA reads as TGCAGTGCTAGAGTCGGACCAGCGGGGTTTACAGATACGCAGTATTTT. Translation gives CSARVGPAGFTDTQYF.

The rearrangement uses TRBV6-1 and TRBJ2-7; D uncertain. Germline V CDR1 and CDR2: MNHNS, SASEGT. CDR3 size: 14 residues. V was shortened by 2 bases and J by 0 bases, with 8 bases between the two germline ends. This chain's CDR3 is CASSELGSSYEQYF. The CDR3 DNA reads TGTGCCAGCAGTGAATTGGGCAGCTCCTACGAGCAGTACTTC.

The chain has TRBV7-9 and TRBJ1-1; no clear D. This CDR3 region has 13 residues. Trimming pared 5 bases from V and 5 bases from J, leaving 12 bases between. Germline V lookup: CDR1 SEHNR, CDR2 FQNEAQ (reference sequence). The CDR3: CASSPSGETEAFF. As DNA, the CDR3 is TGTGCCAGCAGCCCGAGCGGAGAGACTGAAGCTTTCTTT.

The chain carries TRBV28 and TRBJ1-5; 7 nucleotides match TRBD1. The CDR3 consists of 14 residues. Germline CDR1 reads MDHEN; CDR2 reads SYDVKM. The J segment lost 0 bases and the V segment lost 5 bases, leaving 1 base of the junction unmatched. This CDR3 reads CASSGDSSNQPQHF. In DNA, the CDR3 is TGTGCCAGCAGTGGGGACAGTAGCAATCAGCCCCAGCATTTT.

The chain recombines TRBV27 with TRBJ2-2, with a tentative D call TRBD1 (5 bases). Trimming cost V 3 bases and J 5 bases, with 10 bases left between them. The CDR3 totals 14 residues. Germline-derived CDR1 and CDR2 are MNHEY and SMNVEV (reference sequence). In DNA form, the CDR3 reads TGTGCCAGCAGTTTTAGGACAACAACCGGGGAGCTGTTTTTT. Translation gives CASSFRTTTGELFF.

This clonotype was picked up many times. This sequence joins TRBV3-1 and TRBJ2-1; no definite D call. V was cut by 0 bases and J by 6 bases, with 6 bases left in between. CDR3 length: 13 residues. Germline CDR1 reads LGHDT; CDR2 reads YNNKEL (reference sequence). As DNA, the CDR3 is TGTGCCAGCAGCCAAGACCTAGTCAATGAGCAGTTCTTC. The encoded protein is CASSQDLVNEQFF.